This TCR beta chain was captured in a study of cytomegalovirus exposure and HLA in healthy donors. Study conclusions and caveats: There were a few CMV-associated chains whose specificity for CMV antigens was confirmed in vitro. A missense variant in DCLRE1C was later tied to TCR beta V- and J-gene trimming.

This CDR3 is built from 14 residues. V dropped 3 bases and J dropped 5 bases, with 11 bases sitting between them. Germline V gives CDR1 SGHKS, CDR2 YYEKEE (reference sequence). On this clone: The antigen is undetermined.

It was with 60 Vbeta and 13 Jbeta primers that the PCR ran. Profiling relied on immunoSEQ multiplex PCR, and the TCRdb table lists in-frame clones only, not all of them. The sample yields fewer than 200,000 clones, 65% to 85% seen once. Specimen: PBMCs. The TCR was taken from a woman under 40 in good health and CMV-seropositive. The rearrangement uses TRBV5-5 and TRBJ2-2; the D is unclear. Here the CDR3 DNA reads TGTGCCAGCAGCTGGGTCGACTTAACCGGGGAGCTGTTTTTT. Its translation: CASSWVDLTGELFF. The whole variable domain, remainder taken from reference TRBV5-5 and TRBJ2-2, is DAGVTQSPTHLIKTRGQQVTLRCSPISGHKSVSWYQQVLGQGPQFIFQYYEKEERGRGNFPDRFSARQFPNYSSELNVNALLLGDSALYLCASSWVDLTGELFFGEGSRLTVL.